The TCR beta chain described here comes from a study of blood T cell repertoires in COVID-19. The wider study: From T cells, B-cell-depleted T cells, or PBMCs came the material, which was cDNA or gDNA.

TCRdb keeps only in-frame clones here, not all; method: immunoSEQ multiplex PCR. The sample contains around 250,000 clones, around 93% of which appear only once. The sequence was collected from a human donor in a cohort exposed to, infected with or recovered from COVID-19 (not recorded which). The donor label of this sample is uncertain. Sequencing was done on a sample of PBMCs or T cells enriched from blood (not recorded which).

The chain's CDR3 is CASSPSTMGAFGNTIYF. DNA for the CDR3: TGTGCCAGCTCACCATCCACGATGGGGGCTTTTGGAAACACCATATATTTT. The chain links TRBV18 to TRBJ1-3; tentative D call: TRBD1 (6 bases). The CDR3 is 17 amino acids. The germline gives CDR1 KGHSH, CDR2 LQKENI. V gave up 2 bases and J gave up 3 bases, with 17 bases separating them.